The T cell receptor (beta chain) described here comes from a study of tumor-infiltrating lymphocytes in oesophageal squamous cell carcinoma. V was trimmed by 1 base and J by 11 bases, leaving 25 bases between them. CDR1 and CDR2 from the germline V gene are SGHTA and FQGNSA. This CDR3 comprises 17 residues. Each CDR3 protein gets one entry after TCRdb re-called the PCR reads with MiXCR. The repertoire has approximately 9,600 distinct CDR3 sequences, about 53% of them found once; the top ten carry about 40%. The TCR sequence derives from a female donor with esophageal squamous cell carcinoma. This sequence joins TRBV7-2 and TRBJ2-3; no reliable D call. The sample was esophageal tumor tissue. CDR3 DNA sequence: TGTGCCAGCAGCTTAGGGGCTACCGTCAGGAGCTCCTACGAGCAGTATTTT. Its protein product is CASSLGATVRSSYEQYF.